The 16 T cell receptor beta chains below all came from one sample that was sequenced in a study of siplizumab effects on memory and regulatory T cells. Generated by immunoSEQ multiplex PCR, the TCRdb table keeps only in-frame clones and is missing some. The sample contains tens of thousands of clones, 90% to 95% of which appear only once. What was sequenced was non-Treg CD4+ T cells sorted from blood. All receptors derive from a human donor in good health.

The chain couples TRBV7-2 to TRBJ1-2; D unresolved. With 1 base removed from V and 5 bases from J, the gap between germline ends came to 5 bases. The CDR3 runs to 12 residues. The germline V gene has CDR1 SGHTA and CDR2 FQGNSA. CDR3 sequence: CASSLDPYGYTF. The CDR3 DNA follows: TGTGCCAGCAGCTTAGATCCTTATGGCTACACCTTC. Full variable domain (rest looked up from reference TRBV7-2 and TRBJ1-2): GAGVSQSPSNKVTEKGKDVELRCDPISGHTALYWYRQSLGQGLEFLIYFQGNSAPDKSGLPSDRFSAERTGGSVSTLTIQRTQQEDSAVYLCASSLDPYGYTFGSGTRLTVV.

The V and J genes are TRBV7-9 and TRBJ1-2; a weak D match, TRBD1 (6 bases). From germline, CDR1 is SEHNR and CDR2 FQNEAQ (reference sequence). This CDR3 spans 13 amino acids. Trimming stripped 4 bases from V and 7 bases from J, with 13 bases between. The CDR3 region is CASSSFRQAGYTF. CDR3 in DNA: TGTGCCAGCAGCTCATTCCGACAGGCTGGCTACACCTTC.

V is TRBV18 and J is TRBJ1-4; 7 bases line up with TRBD1. V shed 3 bases and J 0 bases; nucleotides not matched to a gene: 10. CDR1 is KGHSH and CDR2 is LQKENI in the germline V gene. This CDR3 comprises 18 residues. In nucleotides, the CDR3 is TGTGCCAGCTCACCCCCCCGGACAGGCGATTCAACTAATGAAAAACTGTTTTTT. Translating gives CASSPPRTGDSTNEKLFF.

The chain carries TRBV11-3 and TRBJ1-2, with 9 bases identical to TRBD1. The CDR3 has 16 residues. Germline loops: CDR1 SGHNT, CDR2 YENEEA. The junction had 13 bases not matched to a gene; V was cut back by 5 bases and J by 6 bases. Here the CDR3 DNA reads TGTGCCAGCAGCGACCTGATACGGACAGGGGTTGATGGCTACACCTTC. Translated, it gives CASSDLIRTGVDGYTF.

This clone was picked up one time. V and J are TRBV7-9 and TRBJ2-3; 8 bases fit TRBD2. Germline CDR1 SEHNR, CDR2 FQNEAQ (reference sequence). With 1 base clipped from V and 7 bases from J, the junction kept 7 bases outside the gene matches. The CDR3 sequence is 15 residues long. The CDR3 region has the DNA TGTGCCAGCAGCTTAGATCTAGCGGGCCCTAATACGCAGTATTTT. Its protein product is CASSLDLAGPNTQYF.

The rearrangement joins TRBV28 to TRBJ1-3; D is undetermined. The ends were cut back, 1 base at V and 0 bases at J, with 4 bases in the middle. Looked up from germline, CDR1 is MDHEN and CDR2 is SYDVKM. The CDR3 has 14 residues. The CDR3 nucleotides read TGTGCCAGCAGTTTATCAGTCTCTGGAAACACCATATATTTT. It specifies CASSLSVSGNTIYF.

The rearrangement uses TRBV9 and TRBJ2-7; D is unresolved. Deletions cut 0 bases from V and 5 bases from J, with 12 bases between. Germline V gene data show CDR1 as SGDLS and CDR2 as YYNGEE. CDR3 length: 14 amino acids. The CDR3 spells CASSVAPSPDEQYF. For the CDR3, the DNA is TGTGCCAGCAGCGTAGCCCCCTCTCCCGACGAGCAGTACTTC.

The chain links TRBV28 to TRBJ1-1; D unclear. Trimming took off 6 bases at V and 11 bases at J, with 19 bases between the two ends. The CDR3 is 13 amino acids. CDR1 MDHEN and CDR2 SYDVKM come from the germline V gene. The CDR3 loop is CASSTPDPLRAFF. The CDR3 nucleotides are TGTGCCAGCAGCACCCCAGACCCCCTGCGGGCTTTCTTT.

The rearrangement joins TRBV7-2 to TRBJ1-1; possibly TRBD1 for D (5 bases). Looked up from germline, CDR1 is SGHTA and CDR2 is FQGNSA. The CDR3 covers 16 residues. V lost 1 base to trimming and J lost 6 bases, with 18 bases between them. The chain's CDR3 is CASSLVTMGQGAEAFF. The CDR3 DNA sequence: TGTGCCAGCAGCTTAGTGACCATGGGGCAGGGTGCTGAAGCTTTCTTT. The variable domain in full, with the rest retrieved from reference TRBV7-2 and TRBJ1-1, is GAGVSQSPSNKVTEKGKDVELRCDPISGHTALYWYRQSLGQGLEFLIYFQGNSAPDKSGLPSDRFSAERTGGSVSTLTIQRTQQEDSAVYLCASSLVTMGQGAEAFFGQGTRLTVV.

The rearrangement uses TRBV11-3 and TRBJ2-5; TRBD2 matches at 7 bases. CDR1 and CDR2 (germline): SGHNT, YENEEA. CDR3 length equals 15 residues. Trimming cost V 2 bases and J 2 bases; bases outside gene matches: 5. In DNA form, the CDR3 reads TGTGCCAGCAGCTTAACTCTAGCGGTACAAGAGACCCAGTACTTC. The encoded protein is CASSLTLAVQETQYF.

The chain carries TRBV5-4 and TRBJ2-7, with 10 nucleotides matching TRBD2. The germline V gene encodes CDR1 SGHNT and CDR2 YYREEE (reference sequence). The CDR3 is made up of 16 amino acids. V lost 4 bases, J lost 2 bases, and 9 bases stayed unmatched. In DNA form, the CDR3 reads TGTGCCAGCAGCCGTCGTCTAGCGGGGGCCACCTACGAGCAGTACTTC. It yields the protein CASSRRLAGATYEQYF.

This clone was recorded only once. The J gene is TRBJ2-5, the V gene TRBV15; D may correspond to TRBD1 or TRBD2 (5 bases each). The J call is doubtful: the DNA matches TRBJ2-7 better. The CDR3 contains 14 residues. In germline, CDR1 is LNHNV, CDR2 YYDKDF (reference sequence). DNA of the CDR3: TGTGCCACCAGCAGAGATGGGGGATTCTACGAGCAGTACTTC. Amino acids: CATSRDGGFYEQYF.

V is TRBV19 and J is TRBJ2-6; 7 bases map to TRBD1. CDR3 length: 18 residues. V lost 6 bases to trimming and J lost 0 bases; unmatched junction nucleotides: 11. Germline CDR1 and CDR2: LNHDA and SQIVND (reference sequence). In DNA, the CDR3 is TGTGCCAGTAGCGCCAGGACAGGCCCAGGCTCTGGGGCCAACGTCCTGACTTTC. It yields the protein CASSARTGPGSGANVLTF.

This sequence joins TRBV19 and TRBJ1-4; D may be TRBD1 (5 bases). Per the germline V gene, CDR1 is LNHDA and CDR2 is SQIVND (reference sequence). This CDR3 has 11 amino acids. The V gene lost 4 bases and the J gene lost 8 bases, with 5 bases spanning the gap. CDR3 in amino acids: CASSRGEKLFF. The CDR3 DNA is TGTGCCAGTAGTAGGGGGGAAAAACTGTTTTTT. The whole variable domain, filled in from reference TRBV19 and TRBJ1-4, reads DGGITQSPKYLFRKEGQNVTLSCEQNLNHDAMYWYRQDPGQGLRLIYYSQIVNDFQKGDIAEGYSVSREKKESFPLTVTSAQKNPTAFYLCASSRGEKLFFGSGTQLSVL.

V usage is TRBV19 and J usage is TRBJ2-7; 8 bases are shared with TRBD1. This CDR3 is 14 amino acids long. Germline trimming cut 3 bases from V and 2 bases from J; bases unmatched to any gene: 3. CDR1 and CDR2 from the germline V gene are LNHDA and SQIVND (reference sequence). As DNA, the CDR3 is TGTGCCAGTAGTATGGGGACAGGAGCCTACGAGCAGTACTTC. It encodes CASSMGTGAYEQYF.

The rearrangement joins TRBV29-1 to TRBJ2-6, with unresolved D. Germline values: CDR1 SQVTM, CDR2 ANQGSEA. The CDR3 loop spans 11 amino acids. The CDR3 DNA follows: TGCAGTGTCTCTGGGGCCAACGTCCTGACTTTC. Translation gives CSVSGANVLTF.